The TCR beta chain under discussion was sequenced for a study of cytomegalovirus exposure and HLA in healthy donors. For the study at large: Tens of millions of unique TCRs from HLA-typed donors were held in an early data release.

PCR amplification relied on 60 Vbeta primers (plus 13 Jbeta primers). The repertoire was sequenced with immunoSEQ multiplex PCR; TCRdb's copy has only in-frame clones and lacks some. The sample shows 170,000 or so clones, roughly 78% of them seen only once. This CDR3 spans 18 amino acids. The ends lost 4 bases at V and 6 bases at J; junction bases unmatched: 18. From germline, CDR1 is LNHDA and CDR2 SQIVND (reference sequence). Overall study findings and caveats: The investigators catalogued some 150 TCR beta chains as cytomegalovirus-associated. Later analysis suggested links between common viral pathogens and several top significant clusters. There were some V segments, including TRBV6-2 and TRBV6-3, excluded as indistinguishable.

About this clone itself: Its target is unknown.

The sequenced sample was PBMCs. The chain has TRBV19 and TRBJ1-2; the match to TRBD1 covers 9 bases. The TCR originated in a woman aged 45 to 65 in good health and CMV-seropositive. The CDR3 DNA reads TGTGCCAGTAGTAGATCTATCCTAAAACCGGGACAGGGTGATGGCTACACCTTC. It codes for CASSRSILKPGQGDGYTF.